Ten or more counts support the clone carrying this TCR beta chain. The antigen is unknown. Sequencing ends 3 residues short of the CDR3 end; the germline J gene provides the rest. The data are from a study of T cell clonality in common variable immunodeficiency. Findings and caveats of the study: In common variable immunodeficiency, TCR beta chains reportedly carried fewer deletions and N-nucleotide insertions. What drives increased CVID clonality needs T cell subpopulation sequencing. CVID patient heterogeneity limited repertoire-clinical complication correlations.

This CDR3 region has 14 residues. Trimming removed 1 base from V and 7 bases from J; junction bases left unmatched: 5. Germline CDR1 reads SGHAT; CDR2 reads FQNNGV. Some clones are missing from TCRdb's copy, which holds only in-frame ones; the method was immunoSEQ multiplex PCR. The table records just over 20,000 clones without singletons, the ten largest covering approximately 2.4%. Sequencing used peripheral blood mononuclear cells. The source of this sequence is a human donor with common variable immunodeficiency. V gene TRBV11-2 combines with J gene TRBJ1-2; TRBD1 matches at 8 bases. The CDR3: CASSLATGGSGYTF. Incomplete CDR3 DNA: TGTGCCAGCAGCTTAGCAACAGGGGGGAGTGGC. The full variable domain, completed using reference TRBV11-2 and TRBJ1-2, is EAGVAQSPRYKIIEKRQSVAFWCNPISGHATLYWYQQILGQGPKLLIQFQNNGVVDDSQLPKDRFSAERLKGVDSTLKIQPAKLEDSAVYLCASSLATGGSGYTFGSGTRLTVV.